This T cell receptor beta chain was captured in a study of T cells in Graves' hyperthyroidism and ophthalmopathy. Germline CDR1 is SEHNR and CDR2 is FQNEAQ (reference sequence). This CDR3 region has 16 residues. RNA transcripts yielded amplified TCR beta CDR3 regions. Researchers ran a first-round RT-PCR on the TCR CDR3 using the HTBI primer set. TCRdb redid the calling of the multiplex PCR reads with MiXCR, one entry per CDR3 protein. The top ten clones hold more than 7% of a sample with roughly 840,000 distinct CDR3 sequences, around 38% of them seen once. Patients were excluded because of uncontrolled infection, other autoimmune disease, pregnancy or lactation. Cells are PBMCs isolated from roughly 9.2 ml of fresh blood. About this clonotype itself: The junction differs from germline at one of its ends, possibly a read error.

Sequenced material: blood. The receptor comes from a man between 18 and 35 years old with Graves' hyperthyroidism. The V call is TRBV7-9, the J call TRBJ2-7, with 11 bases that match TRBD1. The CDR3 here is CASSQDVGQGVYEQYF. Written as DNA, the CDR3 is TGCGCCAGCAGCCAAGATGTGGGACAGGGGGTGTACGAGCAGTACTTC. Full variable domain (outside the CDR3, taken from reference TRBV7-9 and TRBJ2-7): DTGVSQNPRHKITKRGQNVTFRCDPISEHNRLYWYRQTLGQGPEFLTYFQNEAQLEKSRLLSDRFSAERPKGSFSTLEIQRTEQGDSAMYLCASSQDVGQGVYEQYFGPGTRLTVT.